Presented here are 11 T cell receptor beta chains from one specimen sequenced in a study of T cells after yellow fever vaccination. TCRdb recomputed calls from the 5' RACE reads with MiXCR, one row per CDR3 protein. The table has 400,000 to 650,000 distinct CDR3 sequences, 21% seen once. The sequenced sample was PBMCs, obtained around 3 weeks after the first yellow fever vaccination. The receptors originated from a man younger than 30 who received the YFV17D yellow fever vaccine.

This clonotype was seen more than once but under ten times. The genes are TRBV4-3 and TRBJ2-3, with 7 bases matching TRBD2. This CDR3 contains 18 residues. Germline V lookup: CDR1 LGHNA, CDR2 YSLEER. V shed 0 bases and J 3 bases; nucleotides not matched to a gene: 12. DNA of the CDR3: TGCGCCAGCAGCCAAGACGAGGGCCCAGCGGGGAGTACAGATACGCAGTATTTT. This gives the protein CASSQDEGPAGSTDTQYF.

The chain is built from TRBV24-1 and TRBJ2-1; D may be TRBD1 or TRBD2 (5 bases each). V dropped 1 base and J dropped 6 bases, with 21 bases sitting between them. The germline CDR1 and CDR2 sequences are KGHDR and SFDVKD. The CDR3 consists of 18 residues. Here the CDR3 DNA reads TGTGCCACCAGTGATTTTTCGGTTGGGACGGGGCATTTCAATGAGCAGTTCTTC. Translation gives CATSDFSVGTGHFNEQFF.

This clonotype was counted a few times. V is TRBV9 and J is TRBJ2-1; 8 bases agree with TRBD2. Germline lookup yields CDR1 SGDLS and CDR2 YYNGEE. The CDR3 runs 17 residues. V lost 4 bases, J lost 3 bases, and 12 bases stayed unmatched. The CDR3 here is CASSPYTGAGGYNEQFF. The CDR3, as DNA: TGTGCCAGCAGCCCATACACCGGGGCGGGGGGCTACAATGAGCAGTTCTTC.

The chain employs TRBV7-2 and TRBJ2-1, with TRBD2 identical over 8 bases. The CDR3 covers 16 residues. V dropped 3 bases and J dropped 2; count of bases not matched to a gene: 6. The germline V gene encodes CDR1 SGHTA and CDR2 FQGNSA. The CDR3 nucleotides read TGTGCCAGCAGCTTGAAGCGGGGGCCAACCTACAATGAGCAGTTCTTC. It codes for CASSLKRGPTYNEQFF. The complete variable domain, with remaining parts taken from reference TRBV7-2 and TRBJ2-1, reads GAGVSQSPSNKVTEKGKDVELRCDPISGHTALYWYRQSLGQGLEFLIYFQGNSAPDKSGLPSDRFSAERTGGSVSTLTIQRTQQEDSAVYLCASSLKRGPTYNEQFFGPGTRLTVL.

The V call is TRBV5-1, the J call TRBJ2-3; D may be TRBD1 or TRBD2 (6 bases each). Germline CDR1 reads SGHRS; CDR2 reads YFSETQ. V was pared by 3 bases and J by 6 bases, with 14 bases between. This CDR3 region has 14 residues. CDR3 residues: CASSSRGPPDTQYF. CDR3 nucleotide sequence: TGCGCCAGCAGCTCCCGGGGGCCTCCGGATACGCAGTATTTT.

The chain links TRBV5-6 to TRBJ1-1; a weak D match, TRBD1 (6 bases). The CDR3 extends over 14 amino acids. Germline V gives CDR1 SGHDT, CDR2 YYEEEE. V was pared by 4 bases and J by 4 bases, with 14 bases between. CDR3 bases: TGTGCCAGCAGCGGACTAGGGGGACCCACTGAAGCTTTCTTT. It translates to CASSGLGGPTEAFF.

This rearrangement joins TRBV4-1 to TRBJ2-3, with D hard to call. CDR1 MGHRA and CDR2 YSYEKL come from the germline V gene. V lost 3 bases to trimming and J lost 1 base, with 5 bases between them. The CDR3 sequence is 13 residues long. The CDR3 here is CASSQMGTDTQYF. The CDR3 nucleotides are TGCGCCAGCAGCCAGATGGGCACAGATACGCAGTATTTT.

This clonotype was detected only a few times. The CDR3 protein is CASSPRASHTDTQYF. CDR3 coding DNA: TGTGCCAGCAGCCCAAGGGCCAGTCACACAGATACGCAGTATTTT. This chain joins TRBV7-3 and TRBJ2-3; D unclear. The germline gives CDR1 SGHTA, CDR2 FQGTGA. There are 15 residues in the CDR3. V was trimmed by 5 bases and J by 2 bases, leaving 14 bases between them.

This chain connects TRBV7-2 to TRBJ2-5, with 8 bases aligning to TRBD1. Germline CDR1 and CDR2: SGHTA and FQGNSA. CDR3 length: 15 residues. V was pared by 4 bases and J by 5 bases, with 9 bases of the junction left unmatched. The CDR3 region is CASSWRQGSLETQYF. The CDR3 nucleotides are TGTGCCAGCAGCTGGCGACAGGGGAGTTTGGAGACCCAGTACTTC. Full variable domain (outside the CDR3, taken from reference TRBV7-2 and TRBJ2-5): GAGVSQSPSNKVTEKGKDVELRCDPISGHTALYWYRQSLGQGLEFLIYFQGNSAPDKSGLPSDRFSAERTGGSVSTLTIQRTQQEDSAVYLCASSWRQGSLETQYFGPGTRLLVL.

This clonotype was recorded at least ten times. This chain links TRBV20-1 with TRBJ2-5; TRBD2 is a possible D gene (6 bases). This CDR3 has 13 residues. The V gene lost 0 bases and the J gene lost 5 bases, with 10 bases spanning the gap. Germline values: CDR1 DFQATT, CDR2 SNEGSKA (reference sequence). CDR3 sequence (DNA): TGCAGTGCTAGAGAACCGGGGGTGGAGACCCAGTACTTC. Protein sequence: CSAREPGVETQYF.

The table lists this clonotype with many counts. V and J are TRBV27 and TRBJ2-5, with D unresolved. The germline CDR1 and CDR2 sequences are MNHEY and SMNVEV (reference sequence). This CDR3 region has 14 residues. Trimming removed 0 bases at V and 9 bases at J, with 14 bases between. The DNA of the CDR3 is TGTGCCAGCAGTTTATCGTCTGCCGCATGGGCCCAGTACTTC. Protein sequence: CASSLSSAAWAQYF.